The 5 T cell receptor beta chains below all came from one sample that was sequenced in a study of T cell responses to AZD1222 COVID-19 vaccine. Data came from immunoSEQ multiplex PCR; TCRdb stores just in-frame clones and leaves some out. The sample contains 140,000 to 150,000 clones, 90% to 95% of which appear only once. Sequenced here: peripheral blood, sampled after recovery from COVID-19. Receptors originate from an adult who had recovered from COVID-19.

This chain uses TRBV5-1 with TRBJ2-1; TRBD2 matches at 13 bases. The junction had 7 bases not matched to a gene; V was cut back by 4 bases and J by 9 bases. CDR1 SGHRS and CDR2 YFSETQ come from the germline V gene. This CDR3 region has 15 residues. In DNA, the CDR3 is TGCGCCAGCAGCGTAGCACTAGCGGGAGGGATTGAGCAGTTCTTC. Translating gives CASSVALAGGIEQFF.

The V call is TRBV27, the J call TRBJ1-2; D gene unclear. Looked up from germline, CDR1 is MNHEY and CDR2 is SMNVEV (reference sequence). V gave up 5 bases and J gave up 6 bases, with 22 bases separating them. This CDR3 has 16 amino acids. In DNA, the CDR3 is TGTGCCAGCAGTACTAGGACGAGAAGCTATGGGGATGGCTACACCTTC. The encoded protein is CASSTRTRSYGDGYTF.

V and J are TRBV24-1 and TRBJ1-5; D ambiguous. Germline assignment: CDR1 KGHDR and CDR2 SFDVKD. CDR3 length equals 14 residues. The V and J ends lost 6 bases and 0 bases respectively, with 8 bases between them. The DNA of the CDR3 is TGTGCCACCAGTCCGGCAGATAGCAATCAGCCCCAGCATTTT. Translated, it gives CATSPADSNQPQHF.

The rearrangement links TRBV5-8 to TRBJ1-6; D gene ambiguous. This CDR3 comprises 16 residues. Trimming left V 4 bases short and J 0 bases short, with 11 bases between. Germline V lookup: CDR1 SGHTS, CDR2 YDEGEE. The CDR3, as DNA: TGTGCCAGCAGCATGGGAAGTAGCTCCTATAATTCACCCCTCCACTTT. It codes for CASSMGSSSYNSPLHF.

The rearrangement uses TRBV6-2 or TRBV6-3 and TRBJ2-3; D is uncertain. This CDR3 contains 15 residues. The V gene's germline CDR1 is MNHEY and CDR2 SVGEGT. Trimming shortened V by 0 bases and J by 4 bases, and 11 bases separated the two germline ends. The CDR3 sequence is CASSYSLFGADTQYF. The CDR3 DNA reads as TGTGCCAGCAGTTACTCCCTTTTTGGGGCAGATACGCAGTATTTT.